Below are 14 T cell receptor beta chains sequenced from a single sample in a study of Ad26.COV2.S vaccination and SARS-CoV-2 variants. Treatment defined: over 15 received Ad26.COV2.S at low or high dose, single or two shots; 5 received placebo; per-sample allocation not given. Day 63 after the first vaccine or placebo injection was the time point for sampling. Assay used: immunoSEQ multiplex PCR; TCRdb lists only in-frame clones, some missing. The sample records fewer than 800,000 clones, approximately 88% being singletons. The input for sequencing was peripheral blood, taken in a trial of Ad26.COV2.S vaccine versus placebo. Receptors originate from a person aged 18-65 years who received the Ad26.COV2.S COVID-19 vaccine or a placebo.

V usage is TRBV7-2 and J usage is TRBJ1-1; D remains unclear. Germline CDR1 and CDR2: SGHTA and FQGNSA. CDR3 size: 15 residues. Trimming cost V 4 bases and J 6 bases, with 18 bases left between them. CDR3: CASSSWRGVISEAFF. CDR3 nucleotide sequence: TGTGCCAGCAGCTCATGGCGTGGGGTGATATCTGAAGCTTTCTTT.

The chain links TRBV24-1 to TRBJ1-2, with 7 bases fitting TRBD1. CDR3 length: 12 amino acids. Germline V gene data show CDR1 as KGHDR and CDR2 as SFDVKD. The junction had 2 bases not matched to a gene; V was cut back by 7 bases and J by 4 bases. For the CDR3, the DNA is TGTGCCACCAGCCGGGACAGCTATGGCTACACCTTC. Protein sequence: CATSRDSYGYTF.

This sequence joins TRBV25-1 and TRBJ2-5; D not certain. Germline V lookup: CDR1 MGHDK, CDR2 SYGVNS. Trimming removed 2 bases at V and 6 bases at J, with 16 bases between. The CDR3 is 15 residues long. CDR3 sequence (DNA): TGTGCCAGCAGTGAAAAGGAGCGCAGTCGGAAGACCCAGTACTTC. Amino acid sequence: CASSEKERSRKTQYF.

The V call is TRBV18, the J call TRBJ1-2, with D perhaps TRBD1 (6 bases). The CDR3 sequence is 14 residues long. CDR1 is KGHSH and CDR2 is LQKENI in the germline V gene. V was cut by 6 bases and J by 4 bases, with 15 bases left in between. The DNA for the CDR3 is TGTGCCAGCTCCCCCACAGGGTCGGGCTATGGCTACACCTTC. Translated, it gives CASSPTGSGYGYTF.

The chain couples TRBV2 to TRBJ2-7; D is perhaps TRBD1 or TRBD2 (6 bases each). V shed 6 bases and J shed 3 bases, with 9 bases lying between them. The CDR3 runs to 12 residues. Germline V gene sequence: CDR1 SNHLY, CDR2 FYNNEI. The CDR3 sequence is CASRGGSYEQYF. The DNA of the CDR3 is TGTGCCAGCAGGGGGGGCAGCTACGAGCAGTACTTC.

J is TRBJ2-5 and V is TRBV2; D might be TRBD2 (5 bases). Germline V gives CDR1 SNHLY, CDR2 FYNNEI. CDR3 length: 15 residues. V was trimmed by 8 bases and J by 3 bases, leaving 19 bases between them. DNA of the CDR3: TGTGCCAGCGTCCGGGGTAGCGAGACGGAAGAGACCCAGTACTTC. Residues: CASVRGSETEETQYF. Full variable domain (missing parts from reference TRBV2 and TRBJ2-5): EPEVTQTPSHQVTQMGQEVILRCVPISNHLYFYWYRQILGQKVEFLVSFYNNEISEKSEIFDDQFSVERPDGSNFTLKIRSTKLEDSAMYFCASVRGSETEETQYFGPGTRLLVL.

V and J are TRBV7-2 and TRBJ2-7; 13 positions agree with TRBD2. The junction had 6 bases not matched to a gene; V was cut back by 6 bases and J by 1 base. The germline CDR1 and CDR2 sequences are SGHTA and FQGNSA. The CDR3 has 16 amino acids. The CDR3 nucleotides are TGTGCCAGCAGTCGGACTAGCGGGGGCGGGTCCTACGAGCAGTACTTC. Its translation is CASSRTSGGGSYEQYF.

This clone was recorded a few times. The chain links TRBV7-2 to TRBJ2-7; 10 positions agree with TRBD2. With 6 bases clipped from V and 4 bases from J, the junction kept 6 bases outside the gene matches. CDR1 and CDR2 (germline): SGHTA, FQGNSA. This CDR3 spans 14 amino acids. In DNA form, the CDR3 reads TGTGCCAGCAGGGCAGCTAGCGGGGGATACGAGCAGTACTTC. Translation: CASRAASGGYEQYF. Looking up the rest from reference TRBV7-2 and TRBJ2-7 gives the full variable domain: GAGVSQSPSNKVTEKGKDVELRCDPISGHTALYWYRQSLGQGLEFLIYFQGNSAPDKSGLPSDRFSAERTGGSVSTLTIQRTQQEDSAVYLCASRAASGGYEQYFGPGTRLTVT.

The V gene is TRBV3-1 (or the pseudogene TRBV3-2), the J gene TRBJ1-2; the D is unclear. V was cut by 6 bases and J by 5 bases, with 10 bases left in between. The length of the CDR3 is 12 residues. The germline V gene encodes CDR1 LGHDT and CDR2 YNNKEL (reference sequence). The CDR3 is CASSAGLYGYTF. The DNA of the CDR3 is TGTGCCAGCAGTGCGGGTCTTTATGGCTACACCTTC.

The chain carries TRBV19 and TRBJ2-7, with 7 bases aligning to TRBD1. Germline V gives CDR1 LNHDA, CDR2 SQIVND (reference sequence). CDR3 length: 14 amino acids. The V gene end was trimmed by 2 bases and the J gene end by 1 base; junction bases not matched to a gene: 2. CDR3 sequence reads: CASSIWGQSYEQYF. In nucleotides, the CDR3 is TGTGCCAGTAGTATATGGGGACAGTCCTACGAGCAGTACTTC. The complete variable domain, with remaining parts taken from reference TRBV19 and TRBJ2-7, reads DGGITQSPKYLFRKEGQNVTLSCEQNLNHDAMYWYRQDPGQGLRLIYYSQIVNDFQKGDIAEGYSVSREKKESFPLTVTSAQKNPTAFYLCASSIWGQSYEQYFGPGTRLTVT.

This clone came up once. Here the CDR3 DNA reads TGTGCCACCTGGGACAGTAGGGCCGGGGAGCTGTTTTTT. It specifies CATWDSRAGELFF. This chain connects TRBV3-1 (or the pseudogene TRBV3-2) to TRBJ2-2; TRBD1 agrees at 7 bases. CDR3 length equals 13 residues. The V gene end was trimmed by 10 bases and the J gene end by 6 bases; junction bases not matched to a gene: 8. Germline CDR1 and CDR2: LGHDT and YNNKEL (reference sequence).

CDR3 DNA sequence: TGTGCCAGCAGTTACTCTAGACAGGACTACGAGCAGTACTTC. Encoded protein: CASSYSRQDYEQYF. The V and J genes are TRBV6-5 and TRBJ2-7; TRBD1 might be the D (6 bases). V was pared by 0 bases and J by 3 bases, with 9 bases between. CDR3 length equals 14 residues. Germline-derived CDR1 and CDR2 are MNHEY and SVGAGI.

The chain links TRBV25-1 to TRBJ2-5; 8 bases agree with TRBD1. V shed 6 bases and J 1 base; nucleotides not matched to a gene: 4. Looked up from germline, CDR1 is MGHDK and CDR2 is SYGVNS. This CDR3 has 14 amino acids. The CDR3 nucleotides read TGTGCCAGCAGAAAAACAGGGGGCCAAGAGACCCAGTACTTC. It translates to CASRKTGGQETQYF.

This chain connects TRBV7-2 to TRBJ1-3; D not certain. Germline V gene sequence: CDR1 SGHTA, CDR2 FQGNSA. V lost 7 bases and J lost 2, with 15 bases in between. The CDR3 is made up of 15 amino acids. The CDR3 DNA reads TGTGCCAGCACCCAAGGTAGCCCTCCTGGAAACACCATATATTTT. Protein product: CASTQGSPPGNTIYF. Combining the CDR3 with reference TRBV7-2 and TRBJ1-3 gives the whole variable domain GAGVSQSPSNKVTEKGKDVELRCDPISGHTALYWYRQSLGQGLEFLIYFQGNSAPDKSGLPSDRFSAERTGGSVSTLTIQRTQQEDSAVYLCASTQGSPPGNTIYFGEGSWLTVV.